Below are 10 T cell receptor beta chains sequenced from a single sample in a study of TIL therapy for anti-PD-1-resistant metastatic lung cancer. This was the immunoSEQ v3 assay. The data were produced by immunoSEQ multiplex PCR, yet TCRdb's version contains in-frame clones alone and is incomplete. The repertoire has tens of thousands of clones, 60% to 85% of them found once; the top ten carry roughly 7%. Time point of the sample: pre-treatment sample, taken before nivolumab and TIL therapy. This specimen consisted of blood, obtained at baseline. The source of these receptors is a person aged 25-80 years with non-small cell lung cancer.

The rearrangement links TRBV11-3 to TRBJ2-1; D assignment may be TRBD1 or TRBD2 (5 bases each). This CDR3 region has 15 residues. V lost 1 base and J lost 0, with 7 bases in between. Germline CDR1 reads SGHNT; CDR2 reads YENEEA. The CDR3 nucleotides are TGTGCCAGCAGCTTAGTGGGACCCTCCTACAATGAGCAGTTCTTC. As protein: CASSLVGPSYNEQFF.

This clone was seen only once. V and J are TRBV6-5 and TRBJ2-5, with TRBD2 identical over 11 bases. This CDR3 comprises 16 residues. After removal of 4 bases from V and 1 base from J, the junction contained 5 bases not matched to a gene. CDR1 is MNHEY and CDR2 is SVGAGI in the germline V gene. In DNA form, the CDR3 reads TGTGCCAGCAGTTCCCTCGGACTAGCGGGCCAAGAGACCCAGTACTTC. Protein product: CASSSLGLAGQETQYF.

The chain couples TRBV5-4 to TRBJ2-7; 9 nucleotides align to TRBD1. This CDR3 is built from 15 residues. V shed 0 bases, J shed 3 bases, and the junction held 4 bases outside the gene matches. Germline CDR1 reads SGHNT; CDR2 reads YYREEE (reference sequence). The CDR3 nucleotides read TGTGCCAGCAGCTTGGGGACAGGGGCAGGCTACGAGCAGTACTTC. As protein: CASSLGTGAGYEQYF.

This clone turned up a few times. CDR3 sequence reads: CASSLDSGANVLTF. The CDR3 region has the DNA TGTGCCAGCAGCTTGGACTCTGGGGCCAACGTCCTGACTTTC. The chain recombines TRBV5-6 with TRBJ2-6; D is undetermined. Trimming stripped 0 bases from V and 0 bases from J, with 1 base between. Germline CDR1 and CDR2: SGHDT and YYEEEE. This CDR3 contains 14 residues.

The genes are TRBV9 and TRBJ1-5; 9 nucleotides agree with TRBD1. Germline V gene lookup returns CDR1 SGDLS and CDR2 YYNGEE. Germline trimming cut 4 bases from V and 4 bases from J; bases unmatched to any gene: 6. The CDR3 totals 15 residues. This chain's CDR3 is CASSPGDRENQPQHF. The CDR3, as DNA: TGTGCCAGCAGCCCCGGGGACAGGGAGAATCAGCCCCAGCATTTT.

This clone was observed a few times. The chain recombines TRBV2 with TRBJ2-1; 15 bases fit TRBD2. Germline V gene sequence: CDR1 SNHLY, CDR2 FYNNEI. The trim removed 5 bases at V and 7 bases at J, leaving 3 bases unmatched. This CDR3 has 15 residues. The CDR3 sequence is CASSRTSGRENEQFF. The DNA of the CDR3 is TGTGCCAGCAGTCGGACTAGCGGGAGGGAAAATGAGCAGTTCTTC.

The chain combines TRBV6-1 with TRBJ1-5; 8 nucleotides agree with TRBD1. With V trimmed by 1 base and J by 0 bases, 2 bases remained unmatched. This CDR3 has 16 residues. Germline V gene data show CDR1 as MNHNS and CDR2 as SASEGT. The CDR3 DNA reads as TGTGCCAGCAGTGAAGGACAGGGGCCTAGCAATCAGCCCCAGCATTTT. This sequence encodes CASSEGQGPSNQPQHF.

This chain uses TRBV11-2 with TRBJ2-3; D is uncertain. CDR1 is SGHAT, CDR2 FQNNGV, per germline. CDR3 length: 13 residues. Trimming removed 5 bases from V and 11 bases from J, with 17 bases in between. CDR3 in DNA: TGTGCCAGCAGCCCGCGGCAGGTCGGCTGGCAGTATTTT. Translating it yields CASSPRQVGWQYF.

This sequence joins TRBV9 and TRBJ1-2; no reliable D call. The V end lost 4 bases, the J end lost 8 bases, and 21 bases lay between the germline ends. This CDR3 has 15 amino acids. The germline V gene encodes CDR1 SGDLS and CDR2 YYNGEE. The CDR3 here is CASSYGYPPGVGYTF. The CDR3 DNA reads TGTGCCAGCAGCTATGGGTACCCCCCGGGAGTCGGCTACACCTTC. Based on the CDR3 plus reference TRBV9 and TRBJ1-2, the full variable domain is DSGVTQTPKHLITATGQRVTLRCSPRSGDLSVYWYQQSLDQGLQFLIQYYNGEERAKGNILERFSAQQFPDLHSELNLSSLELGDSALYFCASSYGYPPGVGYTFGSGTRLTVV.

The chain recombines TRBV5-4 with TRBJ2-6; D gene ambiguous. Germline loops: CDR1 SGHNT, CDR2 YYREEE (reference sequence). This CDR3 region has 15 residues. Trimming left V 0 bases short and J 4 bases short, with 8 bases between. The CDR3 DNA reads as TGTGCCAGCAGCTTGGCTTCTACCGGGGCCAACGTCCTGACTTTC. Amino acids: CASSLASTGANVLTF.